The 21 T cell receptor beta chains reported below all come from one sample, sequenced in a study of T cells in localized non-small cell lung cancer. The protocol was immunoSEQ multiplex PCR, while the TCRdb copy is restricted to in-frame clones and leaves out a portion. Among under 8,000 clones listed, 90% to 95% were seen once. The sample consisted of peripheral blood, taken before any cancer treatment. The receptors originated from a woman aged 35-70 years with stage I lung adenocarcinoma.

The rearrangement uses TRBV2 and TRBJ2-2; TRBD1 matches 7 bases. Germline CDR1 reads SNHLY; CDR2 reads FYNNEI. Trimming cost V 6 bases and J 6 bases; bases outside gene matches: 19. This CDR3 has 18 amino acids. The CDR3 here is CASRPGQRTSNFPGELFF. The CDR3, as DNA: TGTGCCAGCAGACCGGGACAGAGAACCTCTAATTTCCCCGGGGAGCTGTTTTTT.

V gene TRBV12-5 combines with J gene TRBJ2-1, with D unresolved. CDR1 is LGHNT and CDR2 is FRNRAP in the germline V gene. This CDR3 spans 11 amino acids. V was cut by 5 bases and J by 10 bases, with 9 bases left in between. CDR3: CASGRNGEQFF. CDR3 bases: TGTGCTAGTGGTCGAAATGGGGAGCAGTTCTTC.

This chain uses TRBV9 with TRBJ2-1; 7 bases match TRBD2. This CDR3 comprises 16 residues. V gave up 3 bases and J gave up 8 bases; unmatched junction bases: 14. Germline V CDR1 and CDR2: SGDLS, YYNGEE. The CDR3 nucleotides are TGTGCCAGCAGCGACCAGGGAGCGGGAAGTGAAGATGAGCAGTTCTTC. Translated: CASSDQGAGSEDEQFF.

The V call is TRBV10-3, the J call TRBJ1-4; 9 nucleotides align to TRBD1. V gave up 11 bases and J gave up 8 bases; unmatched junction bases: 6. The V gene's germline CDR1 is ENHRY and CDR2 SYGVKD. This CDR3 region has 12 residues. DNA of the CDR3: TGTGCCGAACGGGACAGGGAAGAAAAACTGTTTTTT. Protein sequence: CAERDREEKLFF.

The chain carries TRBV7-2 and TRBJ2-5; either TRBD1 or TRBD2 may fit D (7 bases each). CDR1 SGHTA and CDR2 FQGNSA come from the germline V gene. V was shortened by 3 bases and J by 2 bases, with 13 bases between the two germline ends. The CDR3 is 15 residues long. The DNA of the CDR3 is TGTGCCAGCAGCTTTTTCAGGGGGGGGCAAGAGACCCAGTACTTC. This translates into CASSFFRGGQETQYF.

The V call is TRBV5-1, the J call TRBJ2-1; 9 positions match TRBD1. This CDR3 has 14 amino acids. From germline, CDR1 is SGHRS and CDR2 YFSETQ. Trimming took 5 bases from V and 8 from J; bases not matched to a gene: 8. CDR3 in DNA: TGCGCCAGCAGTTCCGGGACAGGGACTCATGAGCAGTTCTTC. Protein product: CASSSGTGTHEQFF. Based on the CDR3 plus reference TRBV5-1 and TRBJ2-1, the full variable domain is KAGVTQTPRYLIKTRGQQVTLSCSPISGHRSVSWYQQTPGQGLQFLFEYFSETQRNKGNFPGRFSGRQFSNSRSEMNVSTLELGDSALYLCASSSGTGTHEQFFGPGTRLTVL.

This rearrangement joins TRBV5-6 to TRBJ2-2; unclear D gene. The germline gives CDR1 SGHDT, CDR2 YYEEEE. CDR3 length: 16 amino acids. Trimming took 4 bases from V and 7 from J, leaving 20 bases between them. In nucleotides, the CDR3 is TGTGCCAGCAGCAAGAACCTCGGACCGAGACGCGGGGAGCTGTTTTTT. Translation gives CASSKNLGPRRGELFF. The entire variable domain, with the rest obtained from reference TRBV5-6 and TRBJ2-2, is as follows: DAGVTQSPTHLIKTRGQQVTLRCSPKSGHDTVSWYQQALGQGPQFIFQYYEEEERQRGNFPDRFSGHQFPNYSSELNVNALLLGDSALYLCASSKNLGPRRGELFFGEGSRLTVL.

The chain employs TRBV19 and TRBJ2-3, with 9 positions matching TRBD2. Trimming took 1 base from V and 3 from J; bases not matched to a gene: 8. Germline values: CDR1 LNHDA, CDR2 SQIVND (reference sequence). The CDR3 totals 17 residues. The CDR3 here is CASSIGGGGAGTDTQYF. CDR3 DNA: TGTGCCAGTAGTATAGGAGGCGGGGGGGCTGGGACAGATACGCAGTATTTT.

The V and J genes are TRBV11-2 and TRBJ1-3; D not certain. The germline gives CDR1 SGHAT, CDR2 FQNNGV. Trimming took 2 bases from V and 0 from J, leaving 5 bases between them. CDR3 size: 14 residues. The CDR3 loop is CASSLLGSGNTIYF. Written as DNA, the CDR3 is TGTGCCAGCAGCTTATTGGGCTCTGGAAACACCATATATTTT.

The rearrangement links TRBV29-1 to TRBJ2-7; D is tentatively TRBD1 or TRBD2 (7 bases each). Trimming took 1 base from V and 2 from J, leaving 12 bases between them. This CDR3 contains 14 residues. Germline V gene data show CDR1 as SQVTM and CDR2 as ANQGSEA. The CDR3 coding sequence is TGCAGCGTTGAAGCGCAGGGGGGGACCTACGAGCAGTACTTC. Translating it yields CSVEAQGGTYEQYF.

The V gene is TRBV5-6, the J gene TRBJ1-2; no firm D call. V gave up 4 bases and J gave up 8 bases, with 27 bases separating them. The CDR3 runs 17 residues. CDR1 is SGHDT and CDR2 is YYEEEE in the germline V gene. CDR3 in amino acids: CASSALNDGPQAAGYTF. CDR3 in DNA: TGTGCCAGCAGCGCGTTAAACGACGGACCTCAGGCGGCGGGCTACACCTTC.

This rearrangement joins TRBV29-1 to TRBJ2-3; a weak D match, TRBD2 (6 bases). The CDR3 sequence is 14 residues long. Trimming took off 5 bases at V and 0 bases at J, with 12 bases between the two ends. Germline lookup yields CDR1 SQVTM and CDR2 ANQGSEA. The CDR3 spells CSVRDWSSTDTQYF. Written as DNA, the CDR3 is TGCAGCGTTCGGGACTGGTCTAGCACAGATACGCAGTATTTT.

The chain combines TRBV15 with TRBJ2-5; D call uncertain. V was shortened by 5 bases and J by 5 bases, with 18 bases between the two germline ends. Germline-derived CDR1 and CDR2 are LNHNV and YYDKDF (reference sequence). This CDR3 spans 15 amino acids. CDR3 loop: CATSVGGRSTETQYF. CDR3 bases: TGTGCCACCAGCGTGGGTGGCAGGTCAACGGAGACCCAGTACTTC. Based on the CDR3 plus reference TRBV15 and TRBJ2-5, the full variable domain is DAMVIQNPRYQVTQFGKPVTLSCSQTLNHNVMYWYQQKSSQAPKLLFHYYDKDFNNEADTPDNFQSRRPNTSFCFLDIRSPGLGDTAMYLCATSVGGRSTETQYFGPGTRLLVL.

Only a few counts were recorded for this clone. The genes are TRBV7-2 and TRBJ1-4, with 7 bases matching TRBD1. The trim removed 4 bases at V and 7 bases at J, leaving 6 bases unmatched. This CDR3 spans 14 amino acids. The germline V gene has CDR1 SGHTA and CDR2 FQGNSA. The DNA for the CDR3 is TGTGCCAGCAGCTCCGGACAGGCCTCTGAAAAACTGTTTTTT. Translated: CASSSGQASEKLFF.

CDR3 bases: TGCGCCAGCAGCTTGGTCTGGACTAGCGGGAGGGCGAGCGGGGAGCTGTTTTTT. Translated: CASSLVWTSGRASGELFF. This sequence joins TRBV5-1 and TRBJ2-2, with TRBD2 matching over 15 bases. Per germline, CDR1 SGHRS and CDR2 YFSETQ. CDR3 size: 18 residues. With V trimmed by 0 bases and J by 7 bases, 7 bases remained unmatched.

The chain uses TRBV6-1 and TRBJ2-7; D remains unclear. The length of the CDR3 is 13 residues. Per the germline V gene, CDR1 is MNHNS and CDR2 is SASEGT. V was cut by 6 bases and J by 0 bases, with 9 bases left in between. The CDR3 sequence is CASSPSYSYEQYF. In DNA form, the CDR3 reads TGTGCCAGCAGCCCCTCTTACTCCTACGAGCAGTACTTC.

The V call is TRBV15, the J call TRBJ2-5; 8 bases match TRBD2. The CDR3 length is 16 residues. The junction had 6 bases not matched to a gene; V was cut back by 2 bases and J by 1 base. Germline V gene sequence: CDR1 LNHNV, CDR2 YYDKDF (reference sequence). The DNA for the CDR3 is TGTGCCACCAGCAGACCCGGGGGGGGCCGCCAAGAGACCCAGTACTTC. Translation gives CATSRPGGGRQETQYF. The whole variable domain, remainder taken from reference TRBV15 and TRBJ2-5, is DAMVIQNPRYQVTQFGKPVTLSCSQTLNHNVMYWYQQKSSQAPKLLFHYYDKDFNNEADTPDNFQSRRPNTSFCFLDIRSPGLGDTAMYLCATSRPGGGRQETQYFGPGTRLLVL.

The V call is TRBV6-5, the J call TRBJ2-5, with D tentatively TRBD1 or TRBD2 (5 bases each). The CDR3 runs 16 residues. V shed 0 bases and J shed 4 bases, with 15 bases lying between them. Germline values: CDR1 MNHEY, CDR2 SVGAGI. CDR3 residues: CASSYSMPTRGETQYF. CDR3 DNA: TGTGCCAGCAGTTACTCGATGCCCACTAGGGGAGAGACCCAGTACTTC.

The rearrangement joins TRBV19 to TRBJ1-5; possible D gene TRBD1, 5 bases. From germline, CDR1 is LNHDA and CDR2 SQIVND (reference sequence). This CDR3 is 13 amino acids long. Trimming took 5 bases from V and 7 from J, leaving 12 bases between them. For the CDR3, the DNA is TGTGCCAGTAGTGAGGGGATAAGGCAGCCCCAGCATTTT. This sequence encodes CASSEGIRQPQHF.

V gene TRBV7-9 combines with J gene TRBJ1-6; tentatively, D is TRBD1 (5 bases). The CDR3 spans 15 residues. CDR1 and CDR2 (germline): SEHNR, FQNEAQ (reference sequence). V was clipped by 1 base and J by 6 bases, with 10 bases between them. CDR3 sequence reads: CASSLGGTFNSPLHF. In DNA, the CDR3 is TGTGCCAGCAGCTTAGGTGGGACCTTTAATTCACCCCTCCACTTT.

V gene TRBV7-9 combines with J gene TRBJ1-5; tentative D call: TRBD1 (5 bases). Trimming took 3 bases from V and 1 from J, leaving 10 bases between them. The V gene's germline CDR1 is SEHNR and CDR2 FQNEAQ (reference sequence). The CDR3 is 15 amino acids. The CDR3 nucleotides read TGTGCCAGCAGCTTGCAGGGAAGCAGCAATCAGCCCCAGCATTTT. It yields the protein CASSLQGSSNQPQHF.